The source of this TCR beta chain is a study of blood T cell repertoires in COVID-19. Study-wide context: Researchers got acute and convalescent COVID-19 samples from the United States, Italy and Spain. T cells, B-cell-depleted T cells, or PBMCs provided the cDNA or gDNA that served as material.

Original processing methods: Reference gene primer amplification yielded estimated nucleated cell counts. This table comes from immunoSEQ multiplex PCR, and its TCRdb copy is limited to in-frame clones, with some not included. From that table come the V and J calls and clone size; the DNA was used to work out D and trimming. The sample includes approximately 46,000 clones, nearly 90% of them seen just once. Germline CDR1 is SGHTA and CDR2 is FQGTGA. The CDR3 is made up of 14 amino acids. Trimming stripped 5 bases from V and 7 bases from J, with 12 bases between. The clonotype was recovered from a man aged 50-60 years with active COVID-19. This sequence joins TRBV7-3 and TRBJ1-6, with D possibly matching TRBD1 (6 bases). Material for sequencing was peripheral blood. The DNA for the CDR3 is TGTGCCAGCAGCCAAGGGGGAACAAATTCACCCCTCCACTTT. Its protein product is CASSQGGTNSPLHF.